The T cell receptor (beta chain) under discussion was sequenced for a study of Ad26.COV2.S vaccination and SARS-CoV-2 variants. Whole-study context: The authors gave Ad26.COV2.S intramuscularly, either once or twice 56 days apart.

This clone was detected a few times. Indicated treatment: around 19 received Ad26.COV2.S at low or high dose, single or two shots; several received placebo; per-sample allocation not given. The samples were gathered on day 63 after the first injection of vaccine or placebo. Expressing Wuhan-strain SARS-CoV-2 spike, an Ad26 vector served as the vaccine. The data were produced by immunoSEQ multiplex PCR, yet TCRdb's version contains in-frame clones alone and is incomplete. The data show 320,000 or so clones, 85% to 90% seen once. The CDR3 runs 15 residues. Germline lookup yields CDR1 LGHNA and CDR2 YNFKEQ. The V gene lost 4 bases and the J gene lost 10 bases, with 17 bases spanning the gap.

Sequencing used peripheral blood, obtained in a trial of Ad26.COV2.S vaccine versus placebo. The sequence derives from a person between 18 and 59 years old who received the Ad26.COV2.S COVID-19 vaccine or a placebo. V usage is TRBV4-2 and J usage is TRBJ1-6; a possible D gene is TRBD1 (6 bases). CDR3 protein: CASSLAGVADSPLHF. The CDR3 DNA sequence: TGTGCCAGCAGCCTCGCAGGGGTGGCCGACTCACCCCTCCACTTT.